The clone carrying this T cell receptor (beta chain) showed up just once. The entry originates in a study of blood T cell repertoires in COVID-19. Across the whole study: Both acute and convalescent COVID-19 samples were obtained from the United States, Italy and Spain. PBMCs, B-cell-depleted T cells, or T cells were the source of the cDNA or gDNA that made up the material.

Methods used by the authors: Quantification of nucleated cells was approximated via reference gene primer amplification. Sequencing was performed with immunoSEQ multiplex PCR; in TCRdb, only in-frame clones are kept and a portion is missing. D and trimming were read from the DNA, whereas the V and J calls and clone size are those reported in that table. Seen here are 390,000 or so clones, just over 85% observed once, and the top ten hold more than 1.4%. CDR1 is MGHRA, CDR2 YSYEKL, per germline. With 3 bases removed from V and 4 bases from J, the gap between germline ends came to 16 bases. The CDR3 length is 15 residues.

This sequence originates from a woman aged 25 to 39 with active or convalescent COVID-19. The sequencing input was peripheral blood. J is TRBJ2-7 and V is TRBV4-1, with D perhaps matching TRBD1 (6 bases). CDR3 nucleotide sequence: TGCGCCAGCAGCCACGGGACAACCGAGATGTACGAGCAGTACTTC. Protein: CASSHGTTEMYEQYF.